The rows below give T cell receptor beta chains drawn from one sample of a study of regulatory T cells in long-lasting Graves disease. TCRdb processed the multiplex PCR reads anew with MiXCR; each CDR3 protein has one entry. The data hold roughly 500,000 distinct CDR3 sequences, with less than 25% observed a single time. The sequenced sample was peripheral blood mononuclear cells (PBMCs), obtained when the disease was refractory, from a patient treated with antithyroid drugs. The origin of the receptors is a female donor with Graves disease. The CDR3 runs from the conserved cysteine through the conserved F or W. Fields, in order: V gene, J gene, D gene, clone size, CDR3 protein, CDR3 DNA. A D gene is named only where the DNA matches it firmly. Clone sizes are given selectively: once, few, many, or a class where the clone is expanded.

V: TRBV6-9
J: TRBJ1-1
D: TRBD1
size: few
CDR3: CASSSGQGAEAFF
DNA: TGTGCCAGCAGTTCGGGACAGGGGGCTGAAGCTTTCTTT

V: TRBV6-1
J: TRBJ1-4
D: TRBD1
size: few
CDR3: CASRVDRGLSEKLFF
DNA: TGTGCCAGCAGGGTTGACAGGGGGCTCAGTGAAAAACTGTTTTTT

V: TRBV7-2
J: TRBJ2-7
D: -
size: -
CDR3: CASSSNRDTYEQYF
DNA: TGTGCCAGCAGCTCGAACCGGGACACCTACGAGCAGTACTTC

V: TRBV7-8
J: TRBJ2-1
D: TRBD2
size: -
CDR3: CASSSLQRKKAGVRNEQFF
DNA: TGTGCCAGCAGCTCGCTCCAGAGGAAGAAAGCGGGAGTTCGCAATGAGCAGTTCTTC

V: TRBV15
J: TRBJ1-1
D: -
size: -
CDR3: CATSRALRRANTEAFF
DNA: TGTGCCACCAGCAGAGCCCTCCGCAGGGCGAACACTGAAGCTTTCTTT

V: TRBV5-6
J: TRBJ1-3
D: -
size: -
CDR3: CASSLGALDGNTIYF
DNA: TGTGCCAGCAGCTTGGGTGCCTTAGATGGAAACACCATATATTTT

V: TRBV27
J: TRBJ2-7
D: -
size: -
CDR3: CASSFGGNRGKQYF
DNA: TGTGCCAGCAGTTTCGGTGGTAATCGGGGTAAGCAGTACTTC

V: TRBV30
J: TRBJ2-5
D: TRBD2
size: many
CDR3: CAWSGTSGSYETQYF
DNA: TGTGCCTGGAGTGGGACTAGCGGGAGTTATGAGACCCAGTACTTC

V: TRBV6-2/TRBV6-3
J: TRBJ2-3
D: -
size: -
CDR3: CASSVRLGGSDTQYF
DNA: TGTGCCAGCAGTGTCCGACTGGGGGGTTCAGATACGCAGTATTTT

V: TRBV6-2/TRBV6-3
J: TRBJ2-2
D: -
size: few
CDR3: CASSYDPSNTGELFF
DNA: TGTGCCAGCAGTTACGATCCTTCGAACACCGGGGAGCTGTTTTTT

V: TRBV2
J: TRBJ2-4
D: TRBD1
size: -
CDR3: CASLRDRGSIQYF
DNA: TGTGCCAGCCTCCGGGACAGGGGCAGCATTCAGTACTTC

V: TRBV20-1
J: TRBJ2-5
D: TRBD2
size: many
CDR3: CSARPLAGAETQYF
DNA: TGCAGTGCTAGACCGCTAGCGGGAGCGGAGACCCAGTACTTC

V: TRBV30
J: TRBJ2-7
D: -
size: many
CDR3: CAWTRRGQQYF
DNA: TGTGCCTGGACCAGACGGGGGCAGCAGTACTTC

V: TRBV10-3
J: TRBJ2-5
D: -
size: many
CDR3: CAISDIVGGSRGQETQYF
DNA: TGTGCCATCAGCGATATCGTCGGCGGGAGCAGGGGGCAAGAGACCCAGTACTTC

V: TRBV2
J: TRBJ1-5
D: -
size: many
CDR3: CASSGSRDWGSYSNQPQHF
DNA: TGTGCCAGCAGTGGAAGCCGAGACTGGGGAAGTTATAGCAATCAGCCCCAGCATTTT

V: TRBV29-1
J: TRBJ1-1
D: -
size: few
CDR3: CSVRGPTDTEAFF
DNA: TGCAGCGTCAGAGGGCCAACCGACACTGAAGCTTTCTTT

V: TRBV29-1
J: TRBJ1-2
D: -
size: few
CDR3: CSVDREAVGYTF
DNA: TGCAGCGTTGACAGGGAGGCAGTAGGCTACACCTTC

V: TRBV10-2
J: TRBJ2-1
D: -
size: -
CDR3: CASSLQGRGYEQFF
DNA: TGCGCCAGCAGTTTGCAGGGAAGGGGATATGAGCAGTTCTTC

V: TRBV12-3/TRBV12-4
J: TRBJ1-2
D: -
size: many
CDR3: CASSQTGLTYGYTF
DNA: TGTGCCAGCAGTCAAACAGGGCTTACCTATGGCTACACCTTC

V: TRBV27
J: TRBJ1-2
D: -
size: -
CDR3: CASSLLGIPNYGYTF
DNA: TGTGCCAGCAGTTTATTGGGGATTCCTAACTATGGCTACACCTTC

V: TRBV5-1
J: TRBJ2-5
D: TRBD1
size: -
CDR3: CASSIRTGAGETQYF
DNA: TGCGCCAGCAGCATCCGTACAGGGGCAGGAGAGACCCAGTACTTC

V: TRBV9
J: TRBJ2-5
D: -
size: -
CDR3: CASSAEGAVWETQYF
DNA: TGTGCCAGCAGCGCCGAGGGCGCGGTTTGGGAGACCCAGTACTTC